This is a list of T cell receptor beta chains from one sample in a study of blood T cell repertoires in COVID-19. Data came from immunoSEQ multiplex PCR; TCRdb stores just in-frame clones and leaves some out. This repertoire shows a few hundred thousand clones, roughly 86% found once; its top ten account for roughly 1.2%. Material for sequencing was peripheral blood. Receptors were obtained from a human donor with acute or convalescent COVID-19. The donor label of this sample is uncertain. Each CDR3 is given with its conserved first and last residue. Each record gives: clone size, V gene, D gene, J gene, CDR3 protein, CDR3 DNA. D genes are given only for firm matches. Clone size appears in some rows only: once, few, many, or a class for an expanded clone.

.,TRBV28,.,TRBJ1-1,CASSQQRMNTEAFF,TGTGCCAGCAGCCAACAGAGAATGAACACTGAAGCTTTCTTT
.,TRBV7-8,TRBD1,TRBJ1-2,CASSPTGGVYGYTF,TGTGCCAGCAGCCCCACAGGGGGCGTCTATGGCTACACCTTC
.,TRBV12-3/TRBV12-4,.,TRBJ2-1,CATEKEVYNEQFF,TGTGCCACCGAGAAAGAGGTCTACAATGAGCAGTTCTTC
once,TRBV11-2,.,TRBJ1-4,CASSPSQGWDEKLFF,TGTGCCAGCAGCCCGAGTCAGGGGTGGGACGAAAAACTGTTTTTT
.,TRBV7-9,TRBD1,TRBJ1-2,CASSFGTGGDYGYTF,TGTGCCAGCAGCTTTGGGACAGGGGGCGACTATGGCTACACCTTC
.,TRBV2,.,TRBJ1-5,CASSSLNQPQHF,TGTGCCAGCAGTTCCCTCAATCAGCCCCAGCATTTT
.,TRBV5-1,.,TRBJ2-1,CASSLTSTYNEQFF,TGCGCCAGCAGCTTGACTTCCACCTACAATGAGCAGTTCTTC
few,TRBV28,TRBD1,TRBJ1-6,CASSTTGTGFSPLHF,TGTGCCAGCAGCACCACCGGGACAGGGTTCTCACCCCTCCACTTT
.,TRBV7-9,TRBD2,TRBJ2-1,CASSLETSGTPEQFF,TGTGCCAGCAGCTTAGAGACTAGCGGGACCCCCGAGCAGTTCTTC
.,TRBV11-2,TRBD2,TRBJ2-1,CASSQVASGRPGEQFF,TGTGCCAGCAGTCAAGTGGCTAGCGGGAGACCGGGTGAGCAGTTCTTC
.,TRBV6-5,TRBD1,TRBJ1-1,CASSSVGQGDTEAFF,TGTGCCAGCAGTTCTGTCGGACAGGGGGACACTGAAGCTTTCTTT
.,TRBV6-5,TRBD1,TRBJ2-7,CASSLRGTGSWEQYF,TGTGCCAGCAGTCTACGCGGGACAGGGTCCTGGGAGCAGTACTTC
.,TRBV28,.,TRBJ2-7,CASSLWGQPIYEQYF,TGTGCCAGCAGTTTATGGGGCCAGCCCATCTACGAGCAGTACTTC
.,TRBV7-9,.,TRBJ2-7,CASSLAPYEQYF,TGTGCCAGCAGCTTGGCTCCCTACGAGCAGTACTTC
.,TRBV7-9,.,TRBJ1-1,CASSSRGERHVEWAFF,TGTGCCAGCAGCTCTCGTGGCGAAAGACACGTAGAGTGGGCTTTCTTT
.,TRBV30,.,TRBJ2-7,CAWSVLTYEQYF,TGTGCCTGGAGTGTACTCACCTACGAGCAGTACTTC
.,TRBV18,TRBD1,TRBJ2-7,CASSTGQGAREQYF,TGTGCCAGCTCAACCGGACAGGGGGCAAGGGAGCAGTACTTC
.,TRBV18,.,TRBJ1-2,CASSPTGYGYTF,TGTGCCAGCTCACCGACAGGCTATGGCTACACCTTC
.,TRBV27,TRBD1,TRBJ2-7,CASSSPRTGQPYEQYF,TGTGCCAGCAGTTCTCCCAGGACAGGCCAACCCTACGAGCAGTACTTC
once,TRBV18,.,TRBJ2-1,CASAPMGRTEQFF,TGTGCCAGCGCCCCGATGGGGCGTACTGAGCAGTTCTTC
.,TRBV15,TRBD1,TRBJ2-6,CATSDAFLWGQGTSGANVLTF,TGTGCCACCAGCGACGCGTTCCTCTGGGGACAGGGAACATCTGGGGCCAACGTCCTGACTTTC
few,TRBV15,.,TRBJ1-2,CATSRDPSNYGYTF,TGTGCCACCAGCAGAGATCCCTCTAACTATGGCTACACCTTC
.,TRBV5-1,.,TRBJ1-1,CASSLVGRGNTEAFF,TGCGCCAGCAGCTTGGTCGGGAGGGGAAACACTGAAGCTTTCTTT
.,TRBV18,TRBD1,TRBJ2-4,CASSPSGQAKNIQYF,TGTGCCAGCTCACCTTCGGGACAGGCAAAAAACATTCAGTACTTC
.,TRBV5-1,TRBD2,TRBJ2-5,CASSVTSGIVETQYF,TGCGCCAGCAGTGTGACTAGCGGGATCGTAGAGACCCAGTACTTC
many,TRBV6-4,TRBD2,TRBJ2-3,CASTRTSGGTDTQYF,TGTGCCAGTACCCGGACTAGCGGCGGCACAGATACGCAGTATTTT
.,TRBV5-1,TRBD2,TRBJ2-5,CASSLALGLGEAQYF,TGCGCCAGCAGCTTGGCACTGGGACTAGGGGAGGCCCAGTACTTC
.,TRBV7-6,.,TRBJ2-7,CASSLGPGGQGNEQYF,TGTGCCAGCAGCTTGGGACCGGGAGGACAGGGAAACGAGCAGTACTTC
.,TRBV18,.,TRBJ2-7,CASSPSGRGNEQYF,TGTGCCAGCTCACCATCGGGCAGGGGAAACGAGCAGTACTTC
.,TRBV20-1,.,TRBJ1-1,CSASQGTTEAFF,TGCAGTGCTAGTCAGGGAACAACTGAAGCTTTCTTT
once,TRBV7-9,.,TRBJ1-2,CASSLEGSGGYTF,TGTGCCAGCAGCTTAGAGGGATCGGGGGGCTACACCTTC
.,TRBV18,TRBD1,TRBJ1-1,CASSPYAGGGTEAFF,TGTGCCAGCTCACCTTACGCAGGGGGCGGGACTGAAGCTTTCTTT
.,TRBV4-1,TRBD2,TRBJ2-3,CASSQGEGGVNTQYF,TGCGCCAGCAGCCAAGGGGAGGGCGGCGTGAATACGCAGTATTTT
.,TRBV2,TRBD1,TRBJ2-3,CASSAQGARTDTQYF,TGTGCCAGCAGTGCCCAGGGGGCGCGGACAGATACGCAGTATTTT
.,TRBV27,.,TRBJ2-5,CASSLAGWGETQYF,TGTGCCAGCAGTTTGGCGGGGTGGGGAGAGACCCAGTACTTC
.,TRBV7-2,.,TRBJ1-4,CASSFRGGARVREKLFF,TGTGCCAGCAGCTTCCGGGGGGGGGCCCGGGTTCGTGAAAAACTGTTTTTT
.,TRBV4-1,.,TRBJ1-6,CASSQDRYSPLHF,TGCGCCAGCAGCCAAGATCGGTACTCACCCCTCCACTTT
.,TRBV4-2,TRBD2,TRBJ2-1,CASSQDLGGGPEDEQFF,TGTGCCAGCAGCCAAGATTTGGGCGGGGGGCCCGAAGATGAGCAGTTCTTC
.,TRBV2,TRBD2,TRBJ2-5,CASSGGEQETQYF,TGTGCCAGCAGCGGGGGGGAACAAGAGACCCAGTACTTC
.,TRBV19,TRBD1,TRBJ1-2,CASGSGGQTLGYGYTF,TGTGCCAGTGGCTCCGGGGGACAGACCCTGGGCTATGGCTACACCTTC
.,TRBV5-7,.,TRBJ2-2,CASSLAEPGANTGELFF,TGTGCCAGCAGCTTGGCCGAGCCAGGGGCGAACACCGGGGAGCTGTTTTTT
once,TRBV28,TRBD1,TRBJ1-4,CASSLRQGASEKLFF,TGTGCCAGCAGTTTACGACAGGGGGCGAGTGAAAAACTGTTTTTT
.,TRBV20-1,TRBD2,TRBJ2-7,CSASRGLVPREQYF,TGCAGTGCTAGTAGGGGACTAGTTCCCCGCGAGCAGTACTTC
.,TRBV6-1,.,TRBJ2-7,CASSESVSPGEQYF,TGTGCCAGCAGTGAGTCTGTCAGTCCGGGCGAGCAGTACTTC